Below are 2 T cell receptor beta chains sequenced from a single sample in a study of long-term antiretroviral therapy in people with HIV. Survey level was the resolution at which the v3.0 immunoSEQ assay ran. Clones were sequenced by immunoSEQ multiplex PCR, and TCRdb holds only the in-frame ones, with some missing. The table records about 30,000 clones, roughly 80% of them present only once. The material sequenced was unsorted PBMCs, taken 3 years after starting antiretroviral therapy. Receptors were obtained from a man aged 35 to 55 with HIV.

The chain links TRBV9 to TRBJ2-1; 10 bases map to TRBD2. V lost 4 bases, J lost 1 base, and 11 bases stayed unmatched. CDR1 is SGDLS, CDR2 YYNGEE, per germline. The CDR3 is 18 amino acids. This CDR3 is CASSPDGLAGVSYNEQFF. For the CDR3, the DNA is TGTGCCAGCAGCCCAGATGGGCTAGCGGGAGTGTCCTACAATGAGCAGTTCTTC.

The chain joins TRBV28 to TRBJ1-4, with no clear D. The V and J ends lost 6 bases and 8 bases respectively, with 19 bases between them. CDR1 and CDR2 (germline): MDHEN, SYDVKM. CDR3 size: 15 residues. CDR3: CASSPHESGFEKLFF. The CDR3 coding sequence is TGTGCCAGCAGCCCCCACGAGTCCGGGTTCGAAAAACTGTTTTTT.